This entry describes one T cell receptor (beta chain). The record originates from a study of blood T cell repertoires in COVID-19. Study in general: Samples of COVID-19 (acute and convalescent) were obtained from the United States, Italy and Spain. Nucleic acid was either cDNA or gDNA, and it came from T cells, B-cell-depleted T cells, or PBMCs.

In the original workflow: Quantification of nucleated cells was approximated via reference gene primer amplification. This table comes from immunoSEQ multiplex PCR, and its TCRdb copy is limited to in-frame clones, with some not included. For V, J and clone size, that table is used; D and trimming come from the DNA. The data contain about 280,000 clones, 83% of them seen just once; the ten biggest clones take up around a tenth. This CDR3 comprises 15 residues. CDR1 is SGHVS and CDR2 is FNYEAQ in the germline V gene. V was pared by 4 bases and J by 7 bases, with 7 bases of the junction left unmatched.

Source material: peripheral blood. The clonotype was recovered from a woman in her fifties or sixties who had recovered from COVID-19. This chain connects TRBV7-6 to TRBJ2-1; 10 bases agree with TRBD2. This CDR3 reads CASSSPSGRANEQFF. CDR3 in DNA: TGTGCCAGCAGCTCCCCGAGCGGGAGGGCAAATGAGCAGTTCTTC. Full variable domain (outside the CDR3, taken from reference TRBV7-6 and TRBJ2-1): GAGVSQSPRYKVTKRGQDVALRCDPISGHVSLYWYRQALGQGPEFLTYFNYEAQQDKSGLPNDRFSAERPEGSISTLTIQRTEQRDSAMYRCASSSPSGRANEQFFGPGTRLTVL.